This T cell receptor (beta chain) was captured in a study of blood T cell repertoires in COVID-19 (dated by TCRdb to between 2020 and 2021). In the study overall: The collaborator samples originated in the United States, Italy and Spain and spanned the acute and convalescent phases of COVID-19. The material from the prospective study consisted of cDNA or gDNA derived from T cells, B-cell-depleted T cells, or PBMCs. Subjects who had been exposed to COVID-19, were actively infected with it, or had recovered from it provided the deeply sampled blood TCRbeta repertoires that made up the dataset. The repertoires were made available in a free public database intended to serve as a resource for research on the immune response to SARS-CoV-2. The samples were drawn from two sources: the first 160 participants of the ongoing ImmuneRACE study, and over 950 subjects contributed by 6 global collaborators. Nearly every sample came with metadata listing a de-identified subject ID, COVID-19 status, age in years and sex. Where available, HLA class I and class II types were obtained from metadata supplied by the sample provider rather than from assay-based typing. The investigation overall reported the following: Clinical and demographic metadata were provided uncurated, with the amount varying by source and participant.

About this clone: Its antigen is not yet known. No base-level quality is on record; no much larger clone is a single base apart.

The junction shows trimming of 4 bases on V and 7 bases on J, plus 11 bases between the germline ends. The germline V gene (reference sequence) provides CDR1 LNHDA and CDR2 SQIVND. The CDR3 starts with the cysteine, ends with the phenylalanine, and has 14 residues. Only the CDR3 portion is preserved as DNA: 42 bases, with reading frame beginning at the first base. In the prospective study, participants were about 18 to 89 years old, resided in 20 to 30 geographic areas of the United States, and were enrolled through a virtual design. Cohort assignment in the prospective study relied on participant-reported clinical history from a screening survey and a study questionnaire. ImmuneRACE Cohort 3 recovered participants were defined by two consecutive negative NP/OP PCR tests, healthcare professional clearance, or symptom resolution. Mobile phlebotomists in the prospective study collected whole blood, serum and a nasopharyngeal or oropharyngeal swab from every participant. Participants in the prospective study had the option to provide additional blood draws and questionnaires over a roughly 2-month period. Before DNA extraction, blood samples from the prospective study were shipped at room temperature or frozen.

The immunoSEQ Assay, a bias-controlled multiplex PCR, was used to amplify TCRbeta CDR3 regions from genomic DNA. In the original analysis: The number of nucleated cells in each sample was estimated by amplification of reference gene primers within the assay. Sequence reads were collapsed and filtered to measure the absolute abundance of every unique TCRbeta CDR3 rearrangement. For each sample, productive Simpson clonality was calculated as the square root of Simpson's diversity index over productive rearrangements. Sourced from immuneACCESS, this table was stored by TCRdb with only in-frame sequences that have V and J called. A share of the clones is absent; for the studies checked, an unresolved V gene accounts for under half, and the remainder has no known explanation. The V and J calls and the clone size are those of that table, but D and trimming were determined from the DNA. Counted in this sample were about 340,000 clones; approximately 92% of them appeared once. The leading ten clones occupy about 18% of the sample.

The sequence was collected from a woman in her twenties or thirties who had recovered from COVID-19. The sample comprised PBMCs or T cells enriched from blood (not recorded which). The sequence links TRBV19 to TRBJ1-6; TRBD1 is possibly the D segment (6 matching bases). The nucleotides are TGTGCCAGTAGTACCCGACAGGACAATTCACCCCTCCACTTT. Translated, it gives CASSTRQDNSPLHF.